This T cell receptor beta chain originates from a study of spatial heterogeneity in lung cancer. Looking at the study overall: Detection consistently captured more beta-chain sequences than alpha-chain sequences. Findings and limits, study-wide: Expanded alpha and beta TCR counts within tumors tracked tumor mutation counts.

CDR3 length equals 16 residues. Trimming took off 0 bases at V and 0 bases at J, with 11 bases between the two ends. In germline, CDR1 is SGDLS, CDR2 YYNGEE. As for time point: sample taken at primary tumor resection. TCRs were sequenced from unsorted whole RNA of tumor, nontumor lung or PBMC. TCRdb recomputed calls from the 5' RACE reads with MiXCR, one row per CDR3 protein. The sample yields roughly 17,000 distinct CDR3 sequences, over 6.5% seen once. This clonotype is deemed medium-sized. What it binds is not known. J is TRBJ2-3 and V is TRBV9; D is possibly TRBD2 (6 bases). The sample was lung tumor tissue, taken at surgery. The source of this sequence is a female donor with early-stage non-small cell lung cancer. CDR3 region: CASSVDGGSSTDTQYF. CDR3 DNA: TGTGCCAGCAGCGTAGACGGGGGATCTAGCACAGATACGCAGTATTTT.